Each of the 22 T cell receptor beta chains below was sequenced from the same sample in a study of CXCR3-negative and CXCR3-positive naive CD8 T cells. UMI-labeled 5' RACE yielded the TRB cDNA libraries. TCRdb reprocessed the 5' RACE reads and stores each CDR3 protein as one record, lacking DNA. This listing includes fewer than 90,000 distinct CDR3 sequences. Sequenced input: naive CXCR3- CD8+ T cells from blood. Described subset: CD45RO-CCR7+CD27+CD95- naive CD8+ T cells lacking CXCR3 (TNR3-). Receptors were obtained from a human donor in good health. Some clones in this sample may be carry-over from other donors' samples.

The V and J genes are TRBV4-2 and TRBJ2-3; TCRdb gives TRBD2 as the D gene, but with no DNA this cannot be confirmed. CDR3 length: 21 residues. The germline gives CDR1 LGHNA, CDR2 YNFKEQ. CDR3: CASSQEPVERGGLRVTDTQYF.

The chain uses TRBV5-1 and TRBJ2-7; without DNA, the TCRdb call of TRBD1 cannot be checked. The CDR3 spans 16 residues. Germline V gene data show CDR1 as SGHRS and CDR2 as YFSETQ. This chain's CDR3 is CASRLLGQGRTYEQYF.

V is TRBV9 and J is TRBJ2-3; TCRdb picks TRBD2, but there is no DNA to check that call. In germline, CDR1 is SGDLS, CDR2 YYNGEE. This CDR3 is 13 amino acids long. The CDR3 here is CASSVGASGELYF.

The chain is built from TRBV29-1 and TRBJ1-4; TCRdb indicates TRBD1, and absent DNA this call remains unverified. This CDR3 is 14 amino acids long. Germline V gene lookup returns CDR1 SQVTM and CDR2 ANQGSEA. CDR3 loop: CSAGVTRANEKLFF.

V is TRBV6-2 or TRBV6-3 and J is TRBJ2-7; TCRdb designates TRBD1, a call that cannot be tested without DNA. The CDR3 sequence is 14 residues long. The germline CDR1 and CDR2 sequences are MNHEY and SVGEGT. The CDR3 protein is CASSWLTGNYEQYF.

The chain recombines TRBV29-1 with TRBJ2-1; checking the TCRdb D call of TRBD1 is not possible without DNA. The CDR3 has 18 amino acids. CDR1 SQVTM and CDR2 ANQGSEA come from the germline V gene. This CDR3 reads CSVEDRSPGQGIYNEQFF.

This rearrangement joins TRBV13 to TRBJ2-1; TCRdb reports TRBD2, a call that lacks DNA to check it against. The CDR3 runs to 15 residues. Germline loops: CDR1 PRHDT, CDR2 FYEKMQ (reference sequence). The CDR3 sequence: CASSSTSASYNEQFF.

The chain couples TRBV4-1 to TRBJ2-1; the TCRdb D gene call, TRBD2, has no DNA to confirm it. The CDR3 consists of 16 residues. CDR1 MGHRA and CDR2 YSYEKL come from the germline V gene. The CDR3 loop is CASSQGPSGVYNEQFF.

The chain recombines TRBV7-9 with TRBJ2-7; the D call from TCRdb, TRBD1, cannot be confirmed without DNA. The germline CDR1 and CDR2 sequences are SEHNR and FQNEAQ (reference sequence). This CDR3 has 13 residues. CDR3 in amino acids: CASSSGPGYEQYF.

The chain is built from TRBV12-3 or TRBV12-4 and TRBJ1-2. CDR3 length equals 15 residues. CDR3 loop: CASSPPSSANYGYTF.

The V gene is TRBV2, the J gene TRBJ2-7; TCRdb returns TRBD1, unconfirmable since there is no DNA. This CDR3 region has 12 residues. Germline CDR1 is SNHLY and CDR2 is FYNNEI. This CDR3 is CASSGRLYEQYF.

The chain links TRBV9 to TRBJ2-1; absent DNA, TCRdb's TRBD1 call cannot be checked. CDR1 SGDLS and CDR2 YYNGEE come from the germline V gene. CDR3 length: 15 residues. CDR3 region: CASRAGGSSYNEQFF.

V is TRBV29-1 and J is TRBJ1-3. Germline-derived CDR1 and CDR2 are SQVTM and ANQGSEA. The CDR3 is made up of 14 amino acids. CDR3 region: CSVEHGGSGNTIYF.

V and J are TRBV28 and TRBJ2-3; TCRdb designates TRBD1, a call that cannot be tested without DNA. CDR1 and CDR2 (germline): MDHEN, SYDVKM. This CDR3 is built from 13 residues. CDR3 region: CASGTGSTDTQYF.

V usage is TRBV29-1 and J usage is TRBJ1-2; as DNA is missing, the TRBD1 call by TCRdb cannot be tested. The germline CDR1 and CDR2 sequences are SQVTM and ANQGSEA. The CDR3 is 15 residues long. The CDR3 is CSVDTGTTVLGGYTF. Based on the CDR3 plus reference TRBV29-1 and TRBJ1-2, the full variable domain is SAVISQKPSRDICQRGTSLTIQCQVDSQVTMMFWYRQQPGQSLTLIATANQGSEATYESGFVIDKFPISRPNLTFSTLTVSNMSPEDSSIYLCSVDTGTTVLGGYTFGSGTRLTVV.

This sequence joins TRBV29-1 and TRBJ2-1; lacking DNA, the TRBD1 call made by TCRdb goes unchecked. This CDR3 is built from 11 residues. Germline CDR1 is SQVTM and CDR2 is ANQGSEA. CDR3 region: CSPRVRDEQFF.

The chain carries TRBV9 and TRBJ2-7; the TRBD1 assignment by TCRdb is unverifiable without DNA. The germline gives CDR1 SGDLS, CDR2 YYNGEE. This CDR3 is built from 13 residues. The CDR3 sequence: CASSEGRYYEQYF.

The CDR3 here is CASSPYPGLPHDNEQFF. V and J are TRBV7-8 and TRBJ2-1; TCRdb indicates TRBD2, and absent DNA this call remains unverified. CDR1 and CDR2 (germline): SGHVS, FQNEAQ. This CDR3 is 17 amino acids long.

This chain links TRBV27 with TRBJ2-7. Germline V lookup: CDR1 MNHEY, CDR2 SMNVEV (reference sequence). There are 13 residues in the CDR3. CDR3 amino acids: CASSLTGVGEQYF.

The rearrangement links TRBV29-1 to TRBJ2-3; absent DNA, TCRdb's TRBD1 call cannot be checked. CDR1 is SQVTM, CDR2 ANQGSEA, per germline. The CDR3 sequence is 13 residues long. CDR3 in amino acids: CSVDGTSTDTQYF.

The rearrangement links TRBV13 to TRBJ2-7; TCRdb indicates TRBD2, and absent DNA this call remains unverified. This CDR3 region has 12 residues. Germline V gene data show CDR1 as PRHDT and CDR2 as FYEKMQ (reference sequence). The CDR3 loop is CASSLGRREQYF.

The J gene is TRBJ2-5, the V gene TRBV5-6. The CDR3 has 11 residues. CDR1 and CDR2 from the germline V gene are SGHDT and YYEEEE. The chain's CDR3 is CASSLDETQYF.